This T cell receptor (beta chain) was sequenced in a study of identical twins' blood T cells. General observations from the study: Mainly, cloneset size products determined shared clonotypes, twins included. Shared environment remains a possible cause of twin similarity.

Regarding this clonotype: As yet, its antigen is unknown.

Via MiXCR, TCRdb re-called the 5' RACE reads, giving one row per CDR3 protein. The table shows a few hundred thousand distinct CDR3 sequences, with roughly 28% occurring only once. Unmatched junction bases numbered 3, after V lost 0 bases and J lost 4 bases. Germline CDR1 SGHNT, CDR2 YYREEE (reference sequence). This CDR3 comprises 15 residues. This sequence originates from a woman aged 18 to 49 in good health. The chain joins TRBV5-4 to TRBJ2-1; TRBD2 matches at 8 bases. Material for sequencing was PBMCs. The CDR3 sequence is CASSLDGGGYNEQFF. The CDR3 bases are TGTGCCAGCAGCTTGGACGGGGGGGGATACAATGAGCAGTTCTTC.